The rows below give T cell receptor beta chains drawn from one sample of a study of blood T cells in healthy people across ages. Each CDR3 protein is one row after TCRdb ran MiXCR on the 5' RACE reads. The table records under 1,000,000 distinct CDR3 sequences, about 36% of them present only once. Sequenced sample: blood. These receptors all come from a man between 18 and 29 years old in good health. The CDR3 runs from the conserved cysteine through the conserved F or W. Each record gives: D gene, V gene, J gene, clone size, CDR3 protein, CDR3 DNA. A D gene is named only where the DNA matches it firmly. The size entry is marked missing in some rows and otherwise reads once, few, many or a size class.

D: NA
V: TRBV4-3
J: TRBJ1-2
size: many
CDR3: CASSPRGPNYGYTF
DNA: TGCGCCAGCAGCCCTCGGGGCCCGAACTATGGCTACACCTTC

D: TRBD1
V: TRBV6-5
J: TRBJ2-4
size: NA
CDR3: CASSRTGSPKNIQYF
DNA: TGTGCCAGCAGTCGGACAGGGTCTCCCAAAAACATTCAGTACTTC

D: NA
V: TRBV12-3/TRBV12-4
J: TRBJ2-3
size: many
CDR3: CATTRAEENTQYF
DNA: TGTGCCACCACCAGGGCGGAGGAGAATACGCAGTATTTT

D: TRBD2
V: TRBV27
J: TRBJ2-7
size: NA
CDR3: CASRVAGGFWQYF
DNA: TGTGCCAGCAGGGTAGCGGGAGGGTTCTGGCAGTACTTC

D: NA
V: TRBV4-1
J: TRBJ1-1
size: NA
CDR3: CASSQDGGWGTEAFF
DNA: TGCGCCAGCAGCCAAGATGGGGGATGGGGCACTGAAGCTTTCTTT

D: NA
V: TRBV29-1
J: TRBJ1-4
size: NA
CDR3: CSVWGPTNEKLFF
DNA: TGCAGCGTCTGGGGTCCAACTAATGAAAAACTGTTTTTT

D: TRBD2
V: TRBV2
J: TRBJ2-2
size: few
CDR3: CASSAVLAGNTGELFF
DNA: TGTGCCAGCAGTGCCGTACTAGCGGGGAACACCGGGGAGCTGTTTTTT

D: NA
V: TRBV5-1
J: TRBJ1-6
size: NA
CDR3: CASSPYTSRGDNSPLHF
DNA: TGCGCCAGCAGCCCATATACATCGAGGGGAGATAATTCACCCCTCCACTTT

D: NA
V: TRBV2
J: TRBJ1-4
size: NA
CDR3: CASSEEENEKLFF
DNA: TGTGCCAGCAGTGAAGAAGAAAATGAAAAACTGTTTTTT

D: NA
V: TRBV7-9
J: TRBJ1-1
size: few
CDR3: CASSDLEAFF
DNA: TGTGCCAGCAGCGACCTTGAAGCTTTCTTT